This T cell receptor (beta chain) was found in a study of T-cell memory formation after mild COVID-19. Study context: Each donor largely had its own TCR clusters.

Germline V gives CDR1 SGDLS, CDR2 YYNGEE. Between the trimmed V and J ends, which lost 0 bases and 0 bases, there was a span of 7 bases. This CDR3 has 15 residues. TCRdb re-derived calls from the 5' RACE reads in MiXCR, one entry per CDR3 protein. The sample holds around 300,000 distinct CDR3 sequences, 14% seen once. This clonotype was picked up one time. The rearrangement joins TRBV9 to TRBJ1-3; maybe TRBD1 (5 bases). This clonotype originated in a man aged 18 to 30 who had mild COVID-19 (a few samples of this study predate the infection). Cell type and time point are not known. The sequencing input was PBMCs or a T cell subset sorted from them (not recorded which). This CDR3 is CASSVGGSSGNTIYF. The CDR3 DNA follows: TGTGCCAGCAGCGTAGGGGGGAGCTCTGGAAACACCATATATTTT.